This TCR beta chain was sequenced for a study of blood T cell repertoires in COVID-19. Study-level background: PBMCs, B-cell-depleted T cells, or T cells were the source of the cDNA or gDNA that made up the material.

With 4 bases removed from V and 4 bases from J, the gap between germline ends came to 12 bases. CDR1 is SGHRS and CDR2 is YFSETQ in the germline V gene. This CDR3 has 15 amino acids. In Seattle, patients joined the study during active infection and were tracked longitudinally. Sequenced by immunoSEQ multiplex PCR; TCRdb stores in-frame clones only, minus some. The repertoire consists of 300,000 to 400,000 clones, with around 86% occurring once and the leading ten covering over 6%. The chain joins TRBV5-1 to TRBJ2-6; weak D call: TRBD2 (7 bases). The sequence was collected from a woman between 50 and 59 years old with COVID-19, enrolled during active disease. The sample taken for sequencing was peripheral blood. The CDR3 nucleotides are TGCGCCAGCAGCCTCGGGGGGCCAGGGGCCAACGTCCTGACTTTC. Its translation is CASSLGGPGANVLTF.